Listed here are 15 T cell receptor beta chains from one sample, sequenced in a study of control samples from healthy donors and cancer patients. Data came from immunoSEQ multiplex PCR; TCRdb stores just in-frame clones and leaves some out. The sample has about 170,000 clones, approximately 90% seen once. Material: blood. The source of these receptors is a man aged 30-40 years in good health.

The chain uses TRBV11-2 and TRBJ1-1; no reliable D call. Per the germline V gene, CDR1 is SGHAT and CDR2 is FQNNGV. Trimming removed 7 bases from V and 5 bases from J, with 8 bases in between. The CDR3 loop spans 11 amino acids. In DNA, the CDR3 is TGTGCCAGCAACCCGGGAACTGAAGCTTTCTTT. Its protein product is CASNPGTEAFF.

Written as DNA, the CDR3 is TGTGCCAGCAGTTACCTTCCCGGGAACCCGGGCTACGAGCAGTACTTC. Encoded protein: CASSYLPGNPGYEQYF. The rearrangement uses TRBV6-5 and TRBJ2-7; a possible D gene is TRBD2 (5 bases). The CDR3 runs 16 residues. Germline V lookup: CDR1 MNHEY, CDR2 SVGAGI. Trimming left V 2 bases short and J 3 bases short, with 17 bases between.

V gene TRBV7-9 combines with J gene TRBJ1-2; TRBD1 is a possible D gene (5 bases). Germline V gene sequence: CDR1 SEHNR, CDR2 FQNEAQ (reference sequence). V was trimmed by 7 bases and J by 6 bases, leaving 18 bases between them. This CDR3 has 14 amino acids. The CDR3 sequence: CASTPPVQEHGYTF. In DNA form, the CDR3 reads TGTGCCAGCACTCCACCCGTACAGGAACATGGCTACACCTTC.

As regards this clone: At one end, the junction sequence differs from germline, possibly due to a read error. The V and J genes are TRBV11-2 and TRBJ1-1; possible D gene TRBD1, 6 bases. Germline V CDR1 and CDR2: SGHAT, FQNNGV. The CDR3 length is 13 residues. CDR3 sequence reads: CASRLGGNTEAFF. The CDR3 nucleotides read TGTGCCAGCAGATTAGGGGGGAACACTGAAGCTTTCTTT.

The chain has TRBV9 and TRBJ2-7; the D gene is possibly TRBD2 (6 bases). The CDR3 consists of 13 residues. V lost 0 bases and J lost 7, with 11 bases in between. Germline CDR1 SGDLS, CDR2 YYNGEE. The CDR3: CASSVGRDREQYF. DNA of the CDR3: TGTGCCAGCAGCGTAGGGAGGGACCGAGAGCAGTACTTC. Combining the CDR3 with reference TRBV9 and TRBJ2-7 gives the whole variable domain DSGVTQTPKHLITATGQRVTLRCSPRSGDLSVYWYQQSLDQGLQFLIQYYNGEERAKGNILERFSAQQFPDLHSELNLSSLELGDSALYFCASSVGRDREQYFGPGTRLTVT.

V and J are TRBV3-1 (or the pseudogene TRBV3-2) and TRBJ1-1, with D unresolved. From germline, CDR1 is LGHDT and CDR2 YNNKEL (reference sequence). This CDR3 spans 13 amino acids. Trimming pared 4 bases from V and 7 bases from J, leaving 13 bases between. CDR3 DNA sequence: TGTGCCAGCAGCCCGTTGGACGGCCTTGAAGCTTTCTTT. Amino acids: CASSPLDGLEAFF.

This clone appeared a single time. The rearrangement links TRBV5-6 to TRBJ2-2, with D perhaps assigned TRBD1 or TRBD2 (6 bases each). The V end was cut by 4 bases, the J end by 1 base, with 11 bases between. Germline lookup yields CDR1 SGHDT and CDR2 YYEEEE. This CDR3 contains 15 residues. Here the CDR3 reads CASSGRTVNTGELFF. The CDR3 DNA reads as TGTGCCAGCAGCGGGAGGACAGTGAACACCGGGGAGCTGTTTTTT. Filled out from reference TRBV5-6 and TRBJ2-2, the complete variable domain reads DAGVTQSPTHLIKTRGQQVTLRCSPKSGHDTVSWYQQALGQGPQFIFQYYEEEERQRGNFPDRFSGHQFPNYSSELNVNALLLGDSALYLCASSGRTVNTGELFFGEGSRLTVL.

The chain recombines TRBV5-4 with TRBJ1-3, with D maybe TRBD1 (6 bases). This CDR3 region has 15 residues. Germline CDR1 is SGHNT and CDR2 is YYREEE (reference sequence). Between the trimmed V and J ends, which lost 0 bases and 4 bases, there was a span of 11 bases. CDR3 sequence reads: CASSLGGREGNTIYF. The DNA of the CDR3 is TGTGCCAGCAGCTTGGGGGGGCGCGAAGGAAACACCATATATTTT.

The chain links TRBV11-2 to TRBJ2-5, with TRBD1 matching 7 bases. The V segment lost 5 bases and the J segment 2 bases; nucleotides outside the gene matches: 8. The germline V gene has CDR1 SGHAT and CDR2 FQNNGV. The CDR3 extends over 15 amino acids. CDR3 in DNA: TGTGCCAGCAGCCTACAGGGACAGAATCAAGAGACCCAGTACTTC. Its translation: CASSLQGQNQETQYF.

Details on this clone: Other DNA sequences in this specimen translate into the identical CDR3. The chain couples TRBV7-2 to TRBJ1-1; D gene unclear. V was clipped by 1 base and J by 1 base, with 7 bases between them. Germline CDR1 and CDR2: SGHTA and FQGNSA. The CDR3 totals 14 residues. The CDR3 DNA is TGTGCCAGCAGCTTAGGGGGTTCGAACACTGAAGCTTTCTTT. Protein sequence: CASSLGGSNTEAFF.

This sequence joins TRBV6-1 and TRBJ1-5, with 8 bases matching TRBD1. V trimming: 3 bases; J trimming: 7 bases; junction bases outside the gene matches: 14. Germline CDR1 is MNHNS and CDR2 is SASEGT. CDR3 size: 17 residues. CDR3 coding DNA: TGTGCCAGCAGTGAGTCCAGGGGGCTGAATCTGAGACAGCCCCAGCATTTT. Translating it yields CASSESRGLNLRQPQHF.

The genes are TRBV7-3 and TRBJ2-3, with 9 bases that match TRBD2. The CDR3 is 16 residues long. CDR1 is SGHTA, CDR2 FQGTGA, per germline. The V and J ends lost 5 bases and 0 bases, in that order; junction bases with no gene match: 6. The CDR3 DNA reads TGTGCCAGCAGCCCTGTAGCGGGGGCCAGCACAGATACGCAGTATTTT. The encoded protein is CASSPVAGASTDTQYF.

The rearrangement joins TRBV2 to TRBJ1-6, with D uncertain. Trimming stripped 6 bases from V and 2 bases from J, with 11 bases between. The CDR3 covers 15 residues. Germline-derived CDR1 and CDR2 are SNHLY and FYNNEI. This chain's CDR3 is CASRVFGTYNSPLHF. The CDR3 nucleotides read TGTGCCAGCAGGGTTTTCGGGACCTATAATTCACCCCTCCACTTT.

The chain combines TRBV14 with TRBJ1-2, with D maybe TRBD1 (6 bases). There are 13 residues in the CDR3. V was cut by 5 bases and J by 7 bases, with 14 bases left in between. Germline CDR1 SGHDN, CDR2 FVKESK. The CDR3 DNA reads TGTGCCAGCAGCGCTACAGGGAGTCTTGGCTACACCTTC. Its protein product is CASSATGSLGYTF.

CDR3 bases: TGTGCCAGTAGGATGTACACTGAAGCTTTCTTT. This translates into CASRMYTEAFF. The rearrangement links TRBV19 to TRBJ1-1; D unresolved. Germline lookup yields CDR1 LNHDA and CDR2 SQIVND (reference sequence). Trimming removed 6 bases from V and 3 bases from J, with 5 bases in between. This CDR3 region has 11 residues.